This T cell receptor (beta chain) is from a study of cytomegalovirus exposure and HLA in healthy donors. Study-wide results and limits: With high specificity and sensitivity, the classifier reportedly diagnosed cytomegalovirus status. The study labeled under 200 TCR beta chains cytomegalovirus-associated.

The assay was immunoSEQ multiplex PCR, and TCRdb's table has in-frame clones only and misses some. The sample yields some 150,000 clones, 70% to 90% seen once. In its sample, this clone was seen a few times. Its antigen is not identified. The CDR3 loop spans 16 amino acids. The germline V gene has CDR1 KGHSY and CDR2 FQNENV. Trimming at V came to 0 bases and at J to 5 bases, leaving 4 bases not matched to a gene. Sequenced input: PBMCs. The gene calls are TRBV16 and TRBJ2-4, with 10 bases that match TRBD1. This TCR came from a man between 18 and 35 years old in good health and CMV-seronegative. CDR3 loop: CASSQSFGTGENIQYF. The DNA of the CDR3 is TGTGCCAGCAGCCAATCGTTTGGGACAGGGGAAAACATTCAGTACTTC.